One TCR beta chain is described in this entry. Its target is not known. This entry is derived from a study of PD-1 blockade in mismatch repair-deficient tumors. Across the whole study: Patients had over 10 mismatch repair-deficient cancer types, all previously treated and progressing.

All patients were mismatch repair deficient, assessed by either PCR or immunohistochemistry. TCR sequencing covered a few patients who responded to pembrolizumab. CDR1 and CDR2 (germline): MNHNS, SASEGT. V was clipped by 0 bases and J by 6 bases; unmatched bases: 11. This CDR3 region has 17 residues. TCRdb keeps only in-frame clones here, not all; method: immunoSEQ multiplex PCR. Found here are 120,000 or so clones, 86% of them singletons; the top ten hold 13%. Overall study findings and caveats: Tumor-resident clones, often undetectable pretreatment in blood, expanded then contracted after pembrolizumab.

This sample comprised peripheral blood, obtained 44 weeks after starting pembrolizumab. This clonotype was sampled from an adult with mismatch repair-deficient cancer. The chain uses TRBV6-1 and TRBJ1-1; TRBD1 matches at 9 bases. The chain's CDR3 is CASSEAPGQGKRAEAFF. The CDR3 coding sequence is TGTGCCAGCAGTGAAGCGCCGGGACAGGGTAAGAGGGCTGAAGCTTTCTTT.